This entry lists 7 T cell receptor beta chains sequenced from one sample in a study of blood T cell repertoires in COVID-19. Clones were read by immunoSEQ multiplex PCR, and TCRdb kept only the in-frame ones, dropping some. The sample holds fewer than 15,000 clones, 70% to 90% seen once. The sequencing input was peripheral blood. The receptors here all came from a human donor in a cohort sampled during active COVID-19.

This clone was detected a few times. This chain uses TRBV19 with TRBJ2-3; a weak D match, TRBD2 (6 bases). Trimming shortened V by 4 bases and J by 1 base, and 9 bases separated the two germline ends. CDR1 is LNHDA and CDR2 is SQIVND in the germline V gene (reference sequence). The CDR3 consists of 14 residues. The CDR3 region is CASSSGEGTDTQYF. The CDR3 DNA sequence: TGTGCCAGTAGTAGTGGGGAGGGCACAGATACGCAGTATTTT.

This clone was observed a single time. CDR3 sequence (DNA): TGTGCCAGCAGTATCGAGAATGCTAACTATGGCTACACCTTC. Translated: CASSIENANYGYTF. This chain connects TRBV28 to TRBJ1-2; D gene uncertain. Trimming shortened V by 5 bases and J by 0 bases, and 10 bases separated the two germline ends. Per the germline V gene, CDR1 is MDHEN and CDR2 is SYDVKM. The CDR3 extends over 14 amino acids.

V usage is TRBV5-6 and J usage is TRBJ2-1; TRBD1 matches at 9 bases. This CDR3 region has 15 residues. Germline V lookup: CDR1 SGHDT, CDR2 YYEEEE. V gave up 4 bases and J gave up 8 bases; unmatched junction bases: 10. The CDR3 DNA is TGTGCCAGCAGCCTCACCGGGACAGGGCAGGATGAGCAGTTCTTC. Its translation is CASSLTGTGQDEQFF.

The chain uses TRBV3-1 (or the pseudogene TRBV3-2) and TRBJ2-7; D possibly corresponds to TRBD2 (5 bases). V dropped 5 bases and J dropped 2 bases, with 16 bases sitting between them. The CDR3 is 15 residues long. Germline CDR1 reads LGHDT; CDR2 reads YNNKEL (reference sequence). CDR3 residues: CASSAWPGSPYEQYF. The CDR3, as DNA: TGTGCCAGCAGCGCGTGGCCGGGGTCCCCCTACGAGCAGTACTTC.

The gene calls are TRBV7-8 and TRBJ2-5; 10 nucleotides align to TRBD2. This CDR3 region has 16 residues. The germline V gene encodes CDR1 SGHVS and CDR2 FQNEAQ. Germline trimming cut 5 bases from V and 5 bases from J; bases unmatched to any gene: 11. In DNA, the CDR3 is TGTGCCAGCAGCAAGGAGCGGGGGGGCCGGGAGGAGACCCAGTACTTC. It encodes CASSKERGGREETQYF.

The chain carries TRBV5-4 and TRBJ1-2; tentatively, D is TRBD1 (5 bases). The CDR3 totals 14 residues. Germline V gene lookup returns CDR1 SGHNT and CDR2 YYREEE (reference sequence). Trimming cost V 5 bases and J 6 bases, with 17 bases left between them. This CDR3 is CASRPVGGGDGYTF. CDR3 sequence (DNA): TGTGCCAGCAGGCCCGTCGGGGGAGGGGATGGCTACACCTTC.

This clone has only a few counts. The CDR3 DNA reads as TGTGCCAGCAGTCCCGGGACAGTTGGAAACACCATATATTTT. It encodes CASSPGTVGNTIYF. V is TRBV27 and J is TRBJ1-3; 7 bases agree with TRBD1. CDR1 is MNHEY and CDR2 is SMNVEV in the germline V gene (reference sequence). This CDR3 region has 14 residues. Losses at the gene ends were 5 bases for V and 3 bases for J; bases not matched to a gene: 4.